A single T cell receptor (beta chain) is shown here with its context. This sample was taken from a study of blood T cell repertoires in COVID-19. Per the original methods: Nucleated cell number was recorded as an estimate derived from reference gene primer amplification. Sequencing used immunoSEQ multiplex PCR; TCRdb keeps in-frame clones, though not all of them. For V, J and clone size, that table is used; D and trimming come from the DNA. The repertoire holds about 130,000 clones, with approximately 88% as singletons. From germline, CDR1 is SGHRS and CDR2 YFSETQ. With 4 bases removed from V and 3 bases from J, the gap between germline ends came to 13 bases. This CDR3 comprises 14 residues.

Sequences were obtained from peripheral blood. This clonotype originated in a man aged 50-60 years with acute or convalescent COVID-19. The V gene is TRBV5-1, the J gene TRBJ2-5; D unresolved. In nucleotides, the CDR3 is TGCGCCAGCAGCGAAGGAGACGGAAAAGAGACCCAGTACTTC. Its protein product is CASSEGDGKETQYF.